Below, 24 T cell receptor beta chains from the same sample are listed, as sequenced in a study of blood T cell repertoires in COVID-19. Assay used: immunoSEQ multiplex PCR; TCRdb lists only in-frame clones, some missing. The data show 200,000 to 250,000 clones, roughly 80% seen once. What was sequenced was PBMCs or T cells enriched from blood (not recorded which). Receptors were obtained from a woman between 40 and 55 years old who had been exposed to COVID-19.

The rearrangement uses TRBV14 and TRBJ2-7; 8 bases line up with TRBD1. Germline V gene lookup returns CDR1 SGHDN and CDR2 FVKESK. The CDR3 runs to 15 residues. Unmatched junction bases numbered 7, after V lost 5 bases and J lost 1 base. The CDR3 nucleotides are TGTGCCAGCAGCACCCGGACAGGGTGGTCCTACGAGCAGTACTTC. Translating gives CASSTRTGWSYEQYF.

This clone was seen more than once but under ten times. This chain joins TRBV5-4 and TRBJ1-5; no clear D gene. The CDR3 has 13 residues. Per germline, CDR1 SGHNT and CDR2 YYREEE (reference sequence). V dropped 4 bases and J dropped 6 bases, with 11 bases sitting between them. The CDR3 spells CASSEDWGQPQHF. Here the CDR3 DNA reads TGTGCCAGCAGCGAGGACTGGGGTCAGCCCCAGCATTTT.

The V gene is TRBV12-5, the J gene TRBJ2-7, with 12 bases identical to TRBD1. CDR3 size: 15 residues. The germline V gene encodes CDR1 LGHNT and CDR2 FRNRAP. J lost 4 bases, V lost 5 bases, and 6 bases had no gene match. DNA of the CDR3: TGTGCTAGTGGTGTCGGGACAGGGGGCCTATACGAGCAGTACTTC. Translating it yields CASGVGTGGLYEQYF.

There are a few counts of this clone. V gene TRBV5-6 combines with J gene TRBJ1-2, with D perhaps matching TRBD1 (6 bases). The V end lost 3 bases, the J end lost 3 bases, and 12 bases lay between the germline ends. The germline V gene encodes CDR1 SGHDT and CDR2 YYEEEE. The CDR3 is made up of 14 amino acids. This CDR3 is CASSSRGADYGYTF. The CDR3 bases are TGTGCCAGCAGCTCCCGGGGGGCTGACTATGGCTACACCTTC.

This chain links TRBV21-1 with TRBJ2-1; the table's D call, TRBD2, was not checked against the DNA. TRBV21-1 is described as a pseudogene. The CDR3 is made up of 22 amino acids. CDR3 nucleotides: TGTGCCAGCCCCACGCCGGGAATAACTAGCGGGGGGGCCCCGCCTGTATACAATGAGCAGTTCTTC. Translating gives CASPTPGITSGGAPPVYNEQFF.

The V gene is TRBV3-1 (or the pseudogene TRBV3-2), the J gene TRBJ1-6, with 10 positions matching TRBD1. CDR1 and CDR2 (germline): LGHDT, YNNKEL (reference sequence). This CDR3 contains 17 residues. V gave up 4 bases and J gave up 10 bases; unmatched junction bases: 13. DNA for the CDR3: TGTGCCAGCAGCCCCTTCCCGGGACAGGGGCTAATCTCACCCCTCCACTTT. Translation gives CASSPFPGQGLISPLHF.

The J gene is TRBJ2-1, the V gene TRBV3-1 (or the pseudogene TRBV3-2); 15 positions agree with TRBD2. Germline-derived CDR1 and CDR2 are LGHDT and YNNKEL (reference sequence). The CDR3 extends over 19 amino acids. The V segment lost 1 base and the J segment 0 bases; nucleotides outside the gene matches: 4. CDR3 loop: CASSQGTSGGEFSYNEQFF. CDR3 DNA: TGTGCCAGCAGCCAAGGGACTAGCGGGGGGGAATTCTCCTACAATGAGCAGTTCTTC.

This clone was observed a few times. The V call is TRBV5-1, the J call TRBJ1-2; D is perhaps TRBD1 (6 bases). V dropped 1 base and J dropped 8 bases, with 18 bases sitting between them. The length of the CDR3 is 15 residues. The germline V gene encodes CDR1 SGHRS and CDR2 YFSETQ. As DNA, the CDR3 is TGCGCCAGCAGCTTGCAGGGGCCGAGTTTTCAAGGCTACACCTTC. Translating gives CASSLQGPSFQGYTF.

V usage is TRBV27 and J usage is TRBJ2-7; TRBD2 agrees at 13 bases. Germline CDR1 reads MNHEY; CDR2 reads SMNVEV (reference sequence). This CDR3 region has 18 residues. Trimming removed 2 bases from V and 2 bases from J; junction bases left unmatched: 9. CDR3 in DNA: TGTGCCAGCAGTTTACGGACTAGCGGGGGCGGTACTACCTACGAGCAGTACTTC. Its translation: CASSLRTSGGGTTYEQYF.

V and J are TRBV5-4 and TRBJ2-7; TRBD1 might be the D (7 bases). The length of the CDR3 is 15 residues. Trimming shortened V by 4 bases and J by 2 bases, and 16 bases separated the two germline ends. Germline V CDR1 and CDR2: SGHNT, YYREEE (reference sequence). This chain's CDR3 is CASSGGTARAYEQYF. Written as DNA, the CDR3 is TGTGCCAGCAGCGGAGGGACAGCGCGCGCCTACGAGCAGTACTTC.

The chain carries TRBV4-3 and TRBJ2-3, with D uncertain. Deletions cut 4 bases from V and 5 bases from J, with 10 bases between. Per germline, CDR1 LGHNA and CDR2 YSLEER. The CDR3 runs 13 residues. CDR3 DNA: TGCGCCAGCAGCCCCCGTTCGGGAGATACGCAGTATTTT. It specifies CASSPRSGDTQYF.

This chain uses TRBV6-5 with TRBJ1-2; maybe TRBD1 (6 bases). Germline CDR1 MNHEY, CDR2 SVGAGI. Trimming took 2 bases from V and 8 from J, leaving 12 bases between them. CDR3 length: 13 residues. The CDR3 is CASSYAGAGGYTF. The CDR3 region has the DNA TGTGCCAGCAGTTACGCGGGGGCCGGAGGCTACACCTTC.

The DNA of the CDR3 is TGTGCCATCAGTGTAGGGGGGGCCCGGCAGCCCCAGCATTTT. Its protein is CAISVGGARQPQHF. The chain has TRBV10-3 and TRBJ1-5, with D possibly being TRBD1 (6 bases). This CDR3 region has 14 residues. Germline V gene lookup returns CDR1 ENHRY and CDR2 SYGVKD. Trimming cost V 4 bases and J 7 bases, with 14 bases left between them.

The chain recombines TRBV3-1 (or the pseudogene TRBV3-2) with TRBJ2-1; 10 nucleotides match TRBD2. The germline V gene encodes CDR1 LGHDT and CDR2 YNNKEL (reference sequence). CDR3 length equals 20 residues. V trimming: 6 bases; J trimming: 0 bases; junction bases outside the gene matches: 17. CDR3 nucleotides: TGTGCCAGCAGTCCCTCTTCCGGGACTAGCGCTCGGGGCTCCTACAATGAGCAGTTCTTC. It encodes CASSPSSGTSARGSYNEQFF.

This chain connects TRBV10-1 to TRBJ1-5; D is uncertain. Trimming removed 4 bases at V and 0 bases at J, with 16 bases between. This CDR3 contains 17 residues. CDR1 WNHNN and CDR2 SYGVQD come from the germline V gene (reference sequence). As DNA, the CDR3 is TGCGCCAGCAGTGGCCAGGCAAAGCCAGATAGCAATCAGCCCCAGCATTTT. The encoded protein is CASSGQAKPDSNQPQHF.

The chain joins TRBV6-5 to TRBJ2-7, with TRBD1 identical over 8 bases. This CDR3 has 12 amino acids. In germline, CDR1 is MNHEY, CDR2 SVGAGI. Trimming cost V 6 bases and J 2 bases; bases outside gene matches: 0. The CDR3, as DNA: TGTGCCAGCAGGGACAGGGCCTACGAGCAGTACTTC. Translation: CASRDRAYEQYF.

The genes are TRBV5-1 and TRBJ2-3, with 8 nucleotides matching TRBD2. Per germline, CDR1 SGHRS and CDR2 YFSETQ. The length of the CDR3 is 15 residues. The V and J ends lost 3 bases and 4 bases, in that order; junction bases with no gene match: 7. This CDR3 is CASSSGLGVSDTQYF. The CDR3 bases are TGCGCCAGCAGCTCGGGACTAGGGGTATCAGATACGCAGTATTTT. Drawing the rest from reference TRBV5-1 and TRBJ2-3, the complete variable domain is KAGVTQTPRYLIKTRGQQVTLSCSPISGHRSVSWYQQTPGQGLQFLFEYFSETQRNKGNFPGRFSGRQFSNSRSEMNVSTLELGDSALYLCASSSGLGVSDTQYFGPGTRLTVL.

This chain connects TRBV7-9 to TRBJ1-2, with unresolved D. This CDR3 comprises 17 residues. The V end lost 7 bases, the J end lost 4 bases, and 25 bases lay between the germline ends. Per germline, CDR1 SEHNR and CDR2 FQNEAQ (reference sequence). CDR3 sequence reads: CASTPWGEGGISYGYTF. The CDR3 DNA reads as TGTGCCAGCACCCCGTGGGGTGAGGGAGGTATTAGCTATGGCTACACCTTC.

This chain uses TRBV19 with TRBJ2-3, with 7 bases lining up with TRBD1. The CDR3 loop spans 13 amino acids. The J segment lost 5 bases and the V segment lost 9 bases, leaving 8 bases of the junction unmatched. Germline CDR1 and CDR2: LNHDA and SQIVND (reference sequence). For the CDR3, the DNA is TGTGCCAGCCAAGACAGGGAACGAGATACGCAGTATTTT. This gives the protein CASQDRERDTQYF.

The chain employs TRBV5-1 and TRBJ2-7; tentative D call: TRBD1 (8 bases). Trimming removed 2 bases at V and 4 bases at J, with 13 bases between. Germline CDR1 and CDR2: SGHRS and YFSETQ. The CDR3 runs 14 residues. The CDR3 DNA reads TGCGCCAGCAGCTTTAACAGGGGGGGTTACGAGCAGTACTTC. Encoded protein: CASSFNRGGYEQYF.

The chain joins TRBV6-5 to TRBJ2-7, with 7 bases matching TRBD2. Germline V gene lookup returns CDR1 MNHEY and CDR2 SVGAGI. The CDR3 runs to 15 residues. The J segment lost 7 bases and the V segment lost 8 bases, leaving 17 bases of the junction unmatched. The CDR3 sequence: CASRVDGGLLREQYF. CDR3 bases: TGTGCCAGCCGGGTTGATGGGGGACTATTACGGGAGCAGTACTTC.

The chain recombines TRBV19 with TRBJ1-1, with a weak D call TRBD1 (6 bases). Per germline, CDR1 LNHDA and CDR2 SQIVND (reference sequence). The CDR3 spans 14 residues. Trimming took off 10 bases at V and 3 bases at J, with 18 bases between the two ends. CDR3: CATGEDRWDTEAFF. In DNA form, the CDR3 reads TGTGCCACCGGCGAAGACAGGTGGGACACTGAAGCTTTCTTT.

This chain joins TRBV3-1 (or the pseudogene TRBV3-2) and TRBJ1-1; 8 bases align to TRBD1. Losses at the gene ends were 3 bases for V and 1 base for J; bases not matched to a gene: 7. CDR3 size: 16 residues. Looked up from germline, CDR1 is LGHDT and CDR2 is YNNKEL (reference sequence). CDR3 DNA sequence: TGTGCCAGCAGCCATCGAGGACAGGGTGGGAACACTGAAGCTTTCTTT. Translated: CASSHRGQGGNTEAFF.

The rearrangement links TRBV6-5 to TRBJ1-2, with a tentative D call TRBD1 (6 bases). Deletions cut 6 bases from V and 5 bases from J, with 19 bases between. The CDR3 covers 15 residues. Looked up from germline, CDR1 is MNHEY and CDR2 is SVGAGI. The CDR3 spells CASSPQGPLLYGYTF. Here the CDR3 DNA reads TGTGCCAGCAGCCCACAGGGACCCCTCCTTTATGGCTACACCTTC.